This T cell receptor beta chain stems from a study of identical twins. Points from the study as a whole: Models underestimated TCR alpha sharing (out-of-frame) in monozygotic twins. Fewer insertions characterized abundant cord blood beta clonotypes, whereas memory repertoires showed none.

A template switching step contributed a universal primer site, while unique molecular identifiers were present in the cDNA. MiXCR, applied by TCRdb to the 5' RACE reads, yields one record per CDR3 protein. The sample lists approximately 1.8 million distinct CDR3 sequences, around 33% seen once, with less than 0.35% in the top ten. The CDR3 runs to 14 residues. The V segment lost 1 base and the J segment 7 bases; nucleotides outside the gene matches: 4. Looked up from germline, CDR1 is DFQATT and CDR2 is SNEGSKA (reference sequence). This clonotype was observed a few times. Its antigen is still unknown.

The sequence was obtained from a newborn girl in good health. This chain uses TRBV20-1 with TRBJ2-2; 9 bases are a match to TRBD2. Material for sequencing was cord blood. CDR3 sequence (DNA): TGCAGTGCTAGAGCCGCGGGGGGGAACGGGGAGCTGTTTTTT. This sequence encodes CSARAAGGNGELFF.